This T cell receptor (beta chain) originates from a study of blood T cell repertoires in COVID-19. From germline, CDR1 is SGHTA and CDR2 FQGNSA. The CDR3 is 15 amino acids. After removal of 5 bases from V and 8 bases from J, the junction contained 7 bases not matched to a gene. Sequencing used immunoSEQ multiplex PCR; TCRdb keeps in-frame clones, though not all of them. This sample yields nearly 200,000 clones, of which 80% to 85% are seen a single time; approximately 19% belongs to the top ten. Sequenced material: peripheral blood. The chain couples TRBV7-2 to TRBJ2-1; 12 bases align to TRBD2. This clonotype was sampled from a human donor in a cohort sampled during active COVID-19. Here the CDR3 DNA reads TGTGCCAGCAGCCCGACTAGCGGGAGTTTGTATGAGCAGTTCTTC. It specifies CASSPTSGSLYEQFF. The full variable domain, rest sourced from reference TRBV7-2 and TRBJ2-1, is GAGVSQSPSNKVTEKGKDVELRCDPISGHTALYWYRQSLGQGLEFLIYFQGNSAPDKSGLPSDRFSAERTGGSVSTLTIQRTQQEDSAVYLCASSPTSGSLYEQFFGPGTRLTVL.